This TCR beta chain was documented in a study of CD8 T cells in ankylosing spondylitis listed by TCRdb under 2017. About the study as a whole: T cell receptor beta repertoires were profiled in healthy donors and ankylosing spondylitis patients so that disease-linked TCR variants could be found. The whole study cohort included 85 to 120 healthy donors and roughly 24 ankylosing spondylitis patients. Peripheral blood was sampled, and synovial fluid was additionally collected from ankylosing spondylitis patients. What the work shows at the level of the full study, not this receptor alone: The disease-linked clones were reported as significantly enriched in matched synovial fluid samples from ankylosing spondylitis patients. In peripheral blood, the disease-linked clones were found at relatively low frequencies and had a CD8+ phenotype. Some TCR beta motif variants had previously been reported in synovial fluid and blood of reactive arthritis patients, which suggested common disease-initiation mechanisms. Blood from ankylosing spondylitis patients appeared to be characterized by a TCR beta motif made up of 8 or 9 highly homologous amino acid variants.

The listed sequencing device is Illumina HiSeq 2500. Quantitative 5'-RACE with molecular barcodes was used to prepare TCR beta libraries. Under the source paper's analysis protocol: Disease-linked TCR variants were identified with a new computational method built on a probabilistic model of VDJ rearrangement. TCRdb cleaned the public reads at Q25 with fastp, built clones with MiXCR and kept in-frame beta chains. Rows are unified per CDR3 protein, each entry keeping the most common DNA and genes. The V and J calls here are based on TCRdb, not the publication. A total of around 250,000 distinct CDR3 sequences appear in this sample, roughly a tenth of them only once. The top ten hold 6% to 8% of the sample. On this clonotype: Its antigen is still unknown. No quality values exist for individual bases; no much larger clone is one base distant.

The sample comprised blood, either unsorted or a sorted T cell fraction (not recorded which). The clonotype was recovered from a male donor with ankylosing spondylitis or in good health (not recorded which).

CDR3 sequence: CASSPRWTAAYNEQFF. The DNA is as follows: TGTGCCAGCAGCCCGCGTTGGACCGCTGCCTACAATGAGCAGTTCTTC. The rearrangement joined TRBV7-6 to TRBJ2-1; no confident D gene assignment can be made. The CDR3 measures 16 amino acids from cysteine to phenylalanine. Only the CDR3 DNA is retained, 48 bases long and in frame from the first base. A distance of 16 bases separates the germline ends of V and J, which lose 5 bases and 2 bases respectively. In the germline V gene, CDR1 corresponds to SGHVS and CDR2 to FNYEAQ.